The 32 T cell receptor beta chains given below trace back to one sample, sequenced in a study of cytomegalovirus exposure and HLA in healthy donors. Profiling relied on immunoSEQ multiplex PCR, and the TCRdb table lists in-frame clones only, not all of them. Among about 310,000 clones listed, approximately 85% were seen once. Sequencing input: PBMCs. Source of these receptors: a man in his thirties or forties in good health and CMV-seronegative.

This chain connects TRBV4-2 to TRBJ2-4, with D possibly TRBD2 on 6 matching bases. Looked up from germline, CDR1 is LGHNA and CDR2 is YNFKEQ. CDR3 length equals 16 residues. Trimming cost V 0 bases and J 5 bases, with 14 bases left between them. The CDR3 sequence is CASSQESRGVENIQYF. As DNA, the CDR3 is TGTGCCAGCAGCCAAGAATCGCGGGGCGTGGAAAACATTCAGTACTTC.

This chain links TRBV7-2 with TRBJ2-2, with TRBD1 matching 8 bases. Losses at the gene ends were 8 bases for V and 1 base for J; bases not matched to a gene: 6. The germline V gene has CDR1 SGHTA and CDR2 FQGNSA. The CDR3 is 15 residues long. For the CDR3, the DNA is TGTGCCAGCCGACAGGGGACGGGGAACACCGGGGAGCTGTTTTTT. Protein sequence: CASRQGTGNTGELFF.

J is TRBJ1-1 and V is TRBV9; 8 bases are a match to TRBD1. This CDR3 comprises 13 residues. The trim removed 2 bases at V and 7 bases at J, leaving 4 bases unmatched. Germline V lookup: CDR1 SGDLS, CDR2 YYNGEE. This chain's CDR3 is CASSVGQGVEAFF. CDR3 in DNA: TGTGCCAGCAGCGTCGGACAGGGCGTTGAAGCTTTCTTT.

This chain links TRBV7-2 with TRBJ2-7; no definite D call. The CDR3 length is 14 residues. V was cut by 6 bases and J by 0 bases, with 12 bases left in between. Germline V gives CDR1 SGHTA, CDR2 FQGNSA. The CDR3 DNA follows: TGTGCCAGCAGTTTAATTAGGAGCTCCTACGAGCAGTACTTC. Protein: CASSLIRSSYEQYF.

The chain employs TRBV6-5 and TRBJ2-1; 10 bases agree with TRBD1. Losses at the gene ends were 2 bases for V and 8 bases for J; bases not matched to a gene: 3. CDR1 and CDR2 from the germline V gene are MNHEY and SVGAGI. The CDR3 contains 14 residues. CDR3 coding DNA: TGTGCCAGCAGTTACGAGGACAGGGGGGATGAGCAGTTCTTC. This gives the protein CASSYEDRGDEQFF.

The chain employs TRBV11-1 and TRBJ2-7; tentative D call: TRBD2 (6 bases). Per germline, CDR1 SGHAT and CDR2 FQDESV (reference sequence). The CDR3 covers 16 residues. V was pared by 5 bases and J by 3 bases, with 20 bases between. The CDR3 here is CASSPAGGIGIYEQYF. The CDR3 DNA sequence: TGTGCCAGCAGCCCAGCGGGTGGGATAGGGATCTACGAGCAGTACTTC.

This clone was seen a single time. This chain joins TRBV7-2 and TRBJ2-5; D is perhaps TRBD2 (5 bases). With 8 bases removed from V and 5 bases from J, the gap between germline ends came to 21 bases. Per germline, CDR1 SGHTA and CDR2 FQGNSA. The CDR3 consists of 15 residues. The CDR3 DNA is TGTGCCAGCTCATGGGCCCTAGCTGGACGGGAGACCCAGTACTTC. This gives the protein CASSWALAGRETQYF.

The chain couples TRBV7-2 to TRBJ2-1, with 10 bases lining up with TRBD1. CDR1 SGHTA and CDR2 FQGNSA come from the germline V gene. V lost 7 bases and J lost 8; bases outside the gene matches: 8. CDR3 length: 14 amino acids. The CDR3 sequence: CASTRGQGRYEQFF. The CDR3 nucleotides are TGTGCCAGCACGAGGGGACAGGGGCGGTATGAGCAGTTCTTC. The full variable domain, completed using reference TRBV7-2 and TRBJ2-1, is GAGVSQSPSNKVTEKGKDVELRCDPISGHTALYWYRQSLGQGLEFLIYFQGNSAPDKSGLPSDRFSAERTGGSVSTLTIQRTQQEDSAVYLCASTRGQGRYEQFFGPGTRLTVL.

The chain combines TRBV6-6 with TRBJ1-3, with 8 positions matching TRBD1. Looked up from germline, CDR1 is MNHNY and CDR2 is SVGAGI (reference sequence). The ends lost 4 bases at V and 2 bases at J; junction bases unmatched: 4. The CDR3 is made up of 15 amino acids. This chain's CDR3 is CASSSDRGTGNTIYF. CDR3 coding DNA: TGTGCCAGCAGTTCCGACAGGGGCACTGGAAACACCATATATTTT.

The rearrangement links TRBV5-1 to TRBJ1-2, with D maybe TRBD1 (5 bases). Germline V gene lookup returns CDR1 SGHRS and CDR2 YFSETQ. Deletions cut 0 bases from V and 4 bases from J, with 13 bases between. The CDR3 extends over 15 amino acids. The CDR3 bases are TGCGCCAGCAGCTTGGTCGGAGGGGTGGGCTATGGCTACACCTTC. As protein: CASSLVGGVGYGYTF.

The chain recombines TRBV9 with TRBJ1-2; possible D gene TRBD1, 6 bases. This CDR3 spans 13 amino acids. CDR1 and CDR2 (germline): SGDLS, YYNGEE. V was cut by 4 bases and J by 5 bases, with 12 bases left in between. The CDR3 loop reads CASSNRQAYGYTF. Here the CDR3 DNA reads TGTGCCAGCAGCAACAGACAGGCGTATGGCTACACCTTC.

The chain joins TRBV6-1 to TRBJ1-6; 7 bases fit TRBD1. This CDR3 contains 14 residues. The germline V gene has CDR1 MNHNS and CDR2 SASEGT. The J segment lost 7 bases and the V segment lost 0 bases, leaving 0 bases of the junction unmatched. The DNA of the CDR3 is TGTGCCAGCAGTGAAGCAGGGGGCAATTCACCCCTCCACTTT. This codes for CASSEAGGNSPLHF.

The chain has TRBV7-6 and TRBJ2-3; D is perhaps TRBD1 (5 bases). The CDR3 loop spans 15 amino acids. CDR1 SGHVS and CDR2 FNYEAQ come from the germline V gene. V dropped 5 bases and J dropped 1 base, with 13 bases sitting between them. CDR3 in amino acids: CASSPSLGRTDTQYF. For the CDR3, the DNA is TGTGCCAGCAGCCCCTCGCTGGGGCGCACAGATACGCAGTATTTT.

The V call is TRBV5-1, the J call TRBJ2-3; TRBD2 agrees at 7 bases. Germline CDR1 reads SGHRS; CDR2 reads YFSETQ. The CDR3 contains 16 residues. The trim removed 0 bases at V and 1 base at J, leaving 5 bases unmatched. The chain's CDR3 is CASSLEGGVGTDTQYF. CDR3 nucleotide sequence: TGCGCCAGCAGCTTGGAGGGAGGGGTCGGCACAGATACGCAGTATTTT.

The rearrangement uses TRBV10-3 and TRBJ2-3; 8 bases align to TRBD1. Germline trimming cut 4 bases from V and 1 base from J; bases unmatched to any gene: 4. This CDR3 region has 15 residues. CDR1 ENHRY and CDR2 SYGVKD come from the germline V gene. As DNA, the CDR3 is TGTGCCATCAGTGCCCCAGGGGGCCGCACAGATACGCAGTATTTT. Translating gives CAISAPGGRTDTQYF.

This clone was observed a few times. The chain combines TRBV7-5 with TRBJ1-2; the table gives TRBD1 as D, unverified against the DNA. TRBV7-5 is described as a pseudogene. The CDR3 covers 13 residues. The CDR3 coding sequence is TGTGTCAGAAGCTTACCGGACAGGGCTGGCTACACCTTC. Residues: CVRSLPDRAGYTF.

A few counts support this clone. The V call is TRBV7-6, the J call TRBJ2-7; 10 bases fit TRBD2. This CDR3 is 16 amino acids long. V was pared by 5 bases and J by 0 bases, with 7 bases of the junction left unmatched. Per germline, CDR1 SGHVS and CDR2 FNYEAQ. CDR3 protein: CASSVGLADTSYEQYF. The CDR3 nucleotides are TGTGCCAGCAGCGTCGGACTAGCGGACACCTCCTACGAGCAGTACTTC. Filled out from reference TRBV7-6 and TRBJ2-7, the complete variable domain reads GAGVSQSPRYKVTKRGQDVALRCDPISGHVSLYWYRQALGQGPEFLTYFNYEAQQDKSGLPNDRFSAERPEGSISTLTIQRTEQRDSAMYRCASSVGLADTSYEQYFGPGTRLTVT.

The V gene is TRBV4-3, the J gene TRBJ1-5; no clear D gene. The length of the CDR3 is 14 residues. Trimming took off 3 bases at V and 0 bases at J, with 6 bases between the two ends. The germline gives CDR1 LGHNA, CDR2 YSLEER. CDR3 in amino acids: CASSHDTSNQPQHF. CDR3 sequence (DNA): TGCGCCAGCAGCCATGACACTAGCAATCAGCCCCAGCATTTT.

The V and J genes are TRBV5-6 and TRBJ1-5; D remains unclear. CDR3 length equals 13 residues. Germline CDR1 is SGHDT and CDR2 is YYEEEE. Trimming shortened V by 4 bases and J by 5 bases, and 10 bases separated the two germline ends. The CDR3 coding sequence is TGTGCCAGCAGCCCCGCTCCAGATCAGCCCCAGCATTTT. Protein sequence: CASSPAPDQPQHF.

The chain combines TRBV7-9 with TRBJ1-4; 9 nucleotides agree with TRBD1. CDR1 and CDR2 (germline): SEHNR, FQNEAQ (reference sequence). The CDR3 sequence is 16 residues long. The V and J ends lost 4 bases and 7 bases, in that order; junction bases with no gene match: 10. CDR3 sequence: CASSSLLQGAGEKLFF. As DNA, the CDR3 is TGTGCCAGCAGCTCCCTATTACAGGGGGCGGGTGAAAAACTGTTTTTT.

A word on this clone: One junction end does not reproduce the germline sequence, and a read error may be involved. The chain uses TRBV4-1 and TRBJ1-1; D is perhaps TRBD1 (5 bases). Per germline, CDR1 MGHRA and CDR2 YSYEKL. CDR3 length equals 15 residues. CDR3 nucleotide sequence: TGCGCCAGCAGCGAAGATGATCAGGGAAACACTGAAGCTTTCTTT. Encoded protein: CASSEDDQGNTEAFF.

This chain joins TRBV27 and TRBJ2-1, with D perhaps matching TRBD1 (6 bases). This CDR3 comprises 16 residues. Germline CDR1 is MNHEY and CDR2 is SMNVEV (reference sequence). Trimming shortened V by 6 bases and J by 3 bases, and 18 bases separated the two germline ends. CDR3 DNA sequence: TGTGCCAGCAGGGATAGAGGGGGAAGCCTCTACAATGAGCAGTTCTTC. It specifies CASRDRGGSLYNEQFF.

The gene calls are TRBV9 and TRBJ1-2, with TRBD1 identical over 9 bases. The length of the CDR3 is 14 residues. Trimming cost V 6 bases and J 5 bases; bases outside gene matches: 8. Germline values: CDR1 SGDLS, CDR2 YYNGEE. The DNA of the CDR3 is TGTGCCAGCACCACAGGGGGCGGGGTGTATGGCTACACCTTC. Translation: CASTTGGGVYGYTF.

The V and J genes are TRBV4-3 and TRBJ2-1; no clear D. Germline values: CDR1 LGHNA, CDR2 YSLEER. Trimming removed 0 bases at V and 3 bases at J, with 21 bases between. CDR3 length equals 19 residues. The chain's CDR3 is CASSQEARRNPGLYNEQFF. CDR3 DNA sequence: TGCGCCAGCAGCCAAGAGGCCAGGCGCAACCCAGGTCTCTACAATGAGCAGTTCTTC.

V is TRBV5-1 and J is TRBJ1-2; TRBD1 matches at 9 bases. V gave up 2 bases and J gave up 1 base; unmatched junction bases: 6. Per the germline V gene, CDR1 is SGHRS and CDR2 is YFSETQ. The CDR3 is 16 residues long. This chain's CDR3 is CASSLGTGTINYGYTF. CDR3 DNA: TGCGCCAGCAGCTTAGGGACAGGGACCATTAACTATGGCTACACCTTC.

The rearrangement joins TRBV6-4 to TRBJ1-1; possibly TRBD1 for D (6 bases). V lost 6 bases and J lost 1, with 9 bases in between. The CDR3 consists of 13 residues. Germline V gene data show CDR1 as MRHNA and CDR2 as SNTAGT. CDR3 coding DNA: TGTGCCAGCAGGGCGACAGGGAACACTGAAGCTTTCTTT. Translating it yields CASRATGNTEAFF.

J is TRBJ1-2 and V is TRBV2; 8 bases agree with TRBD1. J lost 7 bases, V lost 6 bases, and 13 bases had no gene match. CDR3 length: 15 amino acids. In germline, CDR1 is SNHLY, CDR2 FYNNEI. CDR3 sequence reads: CASRERTGIKIGYTF. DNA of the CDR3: TGTGCCAGCAGAGAACGGACAGGGATAAAAATTGGCTACACCTTC. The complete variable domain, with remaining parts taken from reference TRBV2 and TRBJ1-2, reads EPEVTQTPSHQVTQMGQEVILRCVPISNHLYFYWYRQILGQKVEFLVSFYNNEISEKSEIFDDQFSVERPDGSNFTLKIRSTKLEDSAMYFCASRERTGIKIGYTFGSGTRLTVV.

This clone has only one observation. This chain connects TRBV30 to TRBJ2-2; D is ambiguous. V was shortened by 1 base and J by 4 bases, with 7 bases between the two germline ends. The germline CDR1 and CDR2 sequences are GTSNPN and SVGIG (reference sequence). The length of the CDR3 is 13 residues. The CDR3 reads CAWSGAITGELFF. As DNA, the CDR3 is TGTGCCTGGAGTGGGGCCATCACCGGGGAGCTGTTTTTT.

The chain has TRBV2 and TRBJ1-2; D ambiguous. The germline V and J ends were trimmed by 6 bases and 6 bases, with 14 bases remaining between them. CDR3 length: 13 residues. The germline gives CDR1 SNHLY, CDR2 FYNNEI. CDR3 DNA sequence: TGTGCCAGCAGGTCAGACTCGCCTGATGGCTACACCTTC. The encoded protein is CASRSDSPDGYTF.

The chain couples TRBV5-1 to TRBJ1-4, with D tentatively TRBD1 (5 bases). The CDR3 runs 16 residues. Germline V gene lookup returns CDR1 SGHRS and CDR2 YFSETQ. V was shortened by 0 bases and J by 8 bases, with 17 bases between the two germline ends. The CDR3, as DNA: TGCGCCAGCAGCTTGGGGCAGGAGCTGGAGGGGGAAAAACTGTTTTTT. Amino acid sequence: CASSLGQELEGEKLFF.

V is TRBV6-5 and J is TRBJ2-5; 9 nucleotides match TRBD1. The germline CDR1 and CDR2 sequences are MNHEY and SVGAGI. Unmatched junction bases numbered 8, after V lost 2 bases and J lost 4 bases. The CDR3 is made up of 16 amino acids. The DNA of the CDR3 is TGTGCCAGCAGTTACAGGGGGACAGGGAGTCCAGAGACCCAGTACTTC. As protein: CASSYRGTGSPETQYF.

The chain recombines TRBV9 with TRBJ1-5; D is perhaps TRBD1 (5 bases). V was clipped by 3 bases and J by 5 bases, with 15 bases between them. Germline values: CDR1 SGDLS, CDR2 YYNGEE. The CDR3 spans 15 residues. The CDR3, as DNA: TGTGCCAGCAGCGCGACGACAGTATCAGATCAGCCCCAGCATTTT. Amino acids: CASSATTVSDQPQHF.